This T cell receptor beta chain was sequenced for a study of CD8+CD57+ T cells in acquired aplastic anemia. Across the whole study: Mean yield of DNA from sorted CD4+ and CD8+ cells was 3 to 3.5 ug. Overall study findings and caveats: Significance was not reached for CD8+ Simpson's diversity between patients and controls. Patients shared some 30 CD8+ CDR3 sequences with controls.

Concerning this clonotype itself: Its antigen is as yet unknown.

Germline V gives CDR1 MGHDK, CDR2 SYGVNS. The V and J ends lost 5 bases and 4 bases respectively, with 12 bases between them. This CDR3 has 13 amino acids. Patients who underwent sequencing had shown CD8+CD57+ cell expansion by flow cytometry. The cohort consisted entirely of patients having severe acquired aplastic anemia. TCR beta VDJ combinations and CDR3 sequences were profiled from genomic DNA. TCRdb recomputed calls from the reads with MiXCR, one row per CDR3 protein. The sample yields around 500,000 distinct CDR3 sequences, around 33% seen once. The receptor's source is a human donor with aplastic anemia. Sequencing was carried out using sorted CD4+, CD8+, or CD8+CD57+ T cells (not recorded which) from PBMCs. V and J are TRBV25-1 and TRBJ2-7; D unclear. The CDR3 bases are TGTGCCAGCAGTTTGGAGATGTGGTACGAGCAGTACTTC. It encodes CASSLEMWYEQYF.